This TCR beta chain originates from a study of cytomegalovirus exposure and HLA in healthy donors. A word on this clone: Its specificity is not known.

Libraries were prepared by immunoSEQ multiplex PCR; TCRdb keeps only in-frame clonotypes and omits some of them. This table holds some 140,000 clones, about four fifths found once. General observations from the study: Fewer than 200 TCR beta chains were listed as cytomegalovirus-associated. In vitro testing confirmed a few CMV-associated chains as specific for CMV antigens. Per published reports, the classifier diagnosed cytomegalovirus status with high specificity and sensitivity.

The donors were members of the validation cohort, which comprised more than 90 subjects and was separate from the first cohort of 730 or so subjects. The receptor comes from a woman between 25 and 40 years old in good health and CMV-seronegative. Material: PBMCs.

The CDR3 sequence: CASSRSTREHYGYTF. CDR3 DNA sequence: TGTGCCAGCAGCCGCTCTACCCGGGAACACTATGGCTACACCTTC. V gene TRBV4-2 combines with J gene TRBJ1-2; D is uncertain. Trimming removed 4 bases at V and 3 bases at J, with 15 bases between. This CDR3 region has 15 residues. Germline V gene data show CDR1 as LGHNA and CDR2 as YNFKEQ.